Each of the 14 T cell receptor beta chains below was sequenced from the same sample in a study of Ad26.COV2.S vaccination and SARS-CoV-2 variants. Generated by immunoSEQ multiplex PCR, the TCRdb table keeps only in-frame clones and is missing some. The table has roughly 700,000 clones, more than 80% seen once. Sample treatment: 15 to 20 received Ad26.COV2.S at low or high dose, single or two shots; roughly 5 received placebo; per-sample allocation not given. Day 63 after the first vaccine or placebo injection was the time point for sampling. This specimen was peripheral blood, taken in a trial of Ad26.COV2.S vaccine versus placebo. The receptors derive from a person aged 18-65 years who received the Ad26.COV2.S COVID-19 vaccine or a placebo.

The chain links TRBV7-2 to TRBJ1-5; the D is unclear. CDR1 and CDR2 from the germline V gene are SGHTA and FQGNSA. This CDR3 has 13 residues. Trimming removed 3 bases at V and 3 bases at J, with 6 bases between. The chain's CDR3 is CASSLDFNQPQHF. CDR3 coding DNA: TGTGCCAGCAGCTTGGACTTCAATCAGCCCCAGCATTTT.

The V and J genes are TRBV7-2 and TRBJ2-3; 7 nucleotides line up with TRBD2. The length of the CDR3 is 14 residues. CDR1 SGHTA and CDR2 FQGNSA come from the germline V gene. J gave up 8 bases and V 5 bases, and 10 bases lay outside the gene matches. CDR3: CASSQLGGKGTQYF. In DNA form, the CDR3 reads TGTGCCAGCAGCCAGTTGGGGGGGAAGGGTACGCAGTATTTT.

The chain combines TRBV7-2 with TRBJ2-2, with 10 bases fitting TRBD2. Germline CDR1 is SGHTA and CDR2 is FQGNSA. This CDR3 spans 15 amino acids. V was clipped by 6 bases and J by 1 base; unmatched bases: 2. CDR3 in amino acids: CASRRTSGNTGELFF. As DNA, the CDR3 is TGTGCCAGCAGGAGGACTAGCGGGAACACCGGGGAGCTGTTTTTT.

The rearrangement links TRBV11-2 to TRBJ2-1, with D tentatively TRBD2 (6 bases). The V end lost 1 base, the J end lost 6 bases, and 22 bases lay between the germline ends. The CDR3 has 18 amino acids. The V gene's germline CDR1 is SGHAT and CDR2 FQNNGV. The CDR3 coding sequence is TGTGCCAGCAGCTTAGGGGGGGTCGGGAGTCCCCTTATCAATGAGCAGTTCTTC. Its translation: CASSLGGVGSPLINEQFF.

The chain carries TRBV23-1 and TRBJ1-2, with D hard to call. TRBV23-1 is designated an ORF whose function remains uncertain. This CDR3 spans 11 amino acids. Trimming left V 11 bases short and J 4 bases short, with 11 bases between. In DNA form, the CDR3 reads TGCGCCTTCTCGGCATCCTATGGCTACACCTTC. Amino acid sequence: CAFSASYGYTF.

This clone was detected only once. The chain uses TRBV5-6 and TRBJ1-2; 8 bases line up with TRBD1. Germline V gives CDR1 SGHDT, CDR2 YYEEEE. This CDR3 comprises 15 residues. Trimming removed 3 bases from V and 8 bases from J; junction bases left unmatched: 12. This CDR3 is CASSWGTGGPGGYTF. CDR3 nucleotide sequence: TGTGCCAGCAGCTGGGGGACAGGCGGGCCGGGCGGCTACACCTTC.

The sample holds one count of this clone. The chain links TRBV6-2 or TRBV6-3 to TRBJ2-5; 7 bases align to TRBD2. V lost 4 bases to trimming and J lost 1 base; unmatched junction nucleotides: 9. The CDR3 has 16 residues. The germline CDR1 and CDR2 sequences are MNHEY and SVGEGT. This CDR3 is CASSSTLAALQETQYF. In DNA form, the CDR3 reads TGTGCCAGCAGTTCCACTCTAGCGGCCCTCCAAGAGACCCAGTACTTC.

This chain joins TRBV7-9 and TRBJ2-2, with TRBD1 as a possible D gene (6 bases). The V end was cut by 6 bases, the J end by 4 bases, with 15 bases between. The CDR3 is 15 amino acids. Germline V gene sequence: CDR1 SEHNR, CDR2 FQNEAQ (reference sequence). Here the CDR3 DNA reads TGTGCCAGCAGATCCGGTATAGGGGGCACCGGGGAGCTGTTTTTT. Translated: CASRSGIGGTGELFF.

This sequence joins TRBV4-2 and TRBJ1-3; no clear D. Trimming left V 1 base short and J 4 bases short, with 11 bases between. The CDR3 loop spans 15 amino acids. The germline CDR1 and CDR2 sequences are LGHNA and YNFKEQ. This CDR3 reads CASSQGSARGNTIYF. CDR3 bases: TGTGCCAGCAGCCAAGGTTCAGCTCGGGGAAACACCATATATTTT.

The J gene is TRBJ1-1, the V gene TRBV25-1, with TRBD1 matching 7 bases. Germline trimming cut 4 bases from V and 1 base from J; bases unmatched to any gene: 3. The CDR3 is made up of 14 amino acids. Germline values: CDR1 MGHDK, CDR2 SYGVNS. The CDR3 loop is CASSAGTANTEAFF. DNA of the CDR3: TGTGCCAGCAGTGCTGGGACAGCGAACACTGAAGCTTTCTTT.

Regarding this clone: The sample contains more than one DNA sequence encoding this CDR3. This rearrangement joins TRBV12-3 or TRBV12-4 to TRBJ1-4, with no clear D. Deletions cut 2 bases from V and 7 bases from J, with 2 bases between. The CDR3 sequence is 11 residues long. The CDR3 here is CASSLREKLFF. The CDR3 DNA is TGTGCCAGCAGTTTACGTGAAAAACTGTTTTTT.

The J gene is TRBJ2-5, the V gene TRBV5-4; D is possibly TRBD2 (5 bases). V lost 0 bases to trimming and J lost 5 bases, with 14 bases between them. The CDR3 has 15 amino acids. The germline CDR1 and CDR2 sequences are SGHNT and YYREEE (reference sequence). CDR3 sequence: CASSLGAEVWETQYF. The CDR3 DNA follows: TGTGCCAGCAGCTTGGGAGCGGAGGTCTGGGAGACCCAGTACTTC.

This clone was seen a handful of times. The chain employs TRBV11-2 and TRBJ1-5, with a tentative D call TRBD1 (5 bases). Germline CDR1 and CDR2: SGHAT and FQNNGV. CDR3 length: 15 residues. V lost 1 base to trimming and J lost 4 bases, with 11 bases between them. The CDR3 DNA sequence: TGTGCCAGCAGCTTAGGGACACAAGGGAATCAGCCCCAGCATTTT. Protein sequence: CASSLGTQGNQPQHF. Combining the CDR3 with reference TRBV11-2 and TRBJ1-5 gives the whole variable domain EAGVAQSPRYKIIEKRQSVAFWCNPISGHATLYWYQQILGQGPKLLIQFQNNGVVDDSQLPKDRFSAERLKGVDSTLKIQPAKLEDSAVYLCASSLGTQGNQPQHFGDGTRLSIL.

The chain joins TRBV3-1 (or the pseudogene TRBV3-2) to TRBJ1-1; maybe TRBD1 (5 bases). CDR1 is LGHDT and CDR2 is YNNKEL in the germline V gene (reference sequence). This CDR3 is 14 amino acids long. The V end was cut by 1 base, the J end by 2 bases, with 8 bases between. CDR3 sequence reads: CASSQGGINTEAFF. Written as DNA, the CDR3 is TGTGCCAGCAGCCAAGGGGGGATAAACACTGAAGCTTTCTTT.